This TCR beta chain was retrieved from a study of blood T cell repertoires in COVID-19. Germline V gene data show CDR1 as MRHNA and CDR2 as SNTAGT. The length of the CDR3 is 14 residues. Trimming removed 10 bases from V and 2 bases from J, with 18 bases in between. Per the study methods: Researchers report that nucleated cell counts were estimated from reference gene primer amplification. Generated by immunoSEQ multiplex PCR, the TCRdb table keeps only in-frame clones and is missing some. V and J calls and clone size are copied from that table; D and trimming were computed from the DNA. The data contain about 91,000 clones, 75% to 85% of them singletons.

The sequencing sample was made of peripheral blood. The rearrangement uses TRBV6-4 and TRBJ2-7; D is possibly TRBD2 (6 bases). The TCR comes from a man aged 70-80 years with acute or convalescent COVID-19. CDR3 nucleotide sequence: TGTGCCACCCCCGCCCCGGGAGAGACCTACGAGCAGTACTTC. Its protein product is CATPAPGETYEQYF.